Following are 23 T cell receptor beta chains from one sample sequenced in a study of cytomegalovirus exposure and HLA in healthy donors. Primers: 60 Vbeta forward and 13 Jbeta reverse. The data were produced by immunoSEQ multiplex PCR, yet TCRdb's version contains in-frame clones alone and is incomplete. The profile shows about 130,000 clones, about 80% of them singletons. The sample comprised PBMCs. These receptors originate from a man in his forties or fifties in good health and CMV-seronegative.

The V gene is TRBV19, the J gene TRBJ2-1; a weak D match, TRBD2 (5 bases). Germline V gene sequence: CDR1 LNHDA, CDR2 SQIVND (reference sequence). This CDR3 region has 17 residues. The V end lost 1 base, the J end lost 0 bases, and 13 bases lay between the germline ends. This chain's CDR3 is CASSIAGGRSSYNEQFF. The CDR3 DNA is TGTGCCAGTAGTATAGCGGGCGGGCGAAGCTCCTACAATGAGCAGTTCTTC.

This chain joins TRBV28 and TRBJ1-5; tentative D call: TRBD1 (5 bases). In germline, CDR1 is MDHEN, CDR2 SYDVKM. CDR3 length: 14 residues. V lost 9 bases to trimming and J lost 4 bases, with 16 bases between them. CDR3 residues: CASFPGGRNQPQHF. CDR3 sequence (DNA): TGTGCCAGTTTCCCCGGGGGTAGAAATCAGCCCCAGCATTTT.

The rearrangement uses TRBV4-3 and TRBJ2-1, with D perhaps matching TRBD2 (6 bases). Trimming removed 0 bases at V and 5 bases at J, with 17 bases between. Germline values: CDR1 LGHNA, CDR2 YSLEER. The CDR3 consists of 17 residues. This CDR3 is CASSQDLEGRENNEQFF. DNA of the CDR3: TGCGCCAGCAGCCAAGATTTAGAGGGGCGGGAAAACAATGAGCAGTTCTTC.

In its sample, this clone was seen a few times. The chain carries TRBV11-2 and TRBJ2-3; D is unresolved. V dropped 2 bases and J dropped 0 bases, with 9 bases sitting between them. Germline lookup yields CDR1 SGHAT and CDR2 FQNNGV. The CDR3 is 15 amino acids. The CDR3 spells CASSLLAASTDTQYF. The CDR3 DNA reads TGTGCCAGCAGCTTACTGGCGGCTAGCACAGATACGCAGTATTTT.

The chain is built from TRBV6-6 and TRBJ2-1; no clear D. The CDR3 spans 14 residues. The germline CDR1 and CDR2 sequences are MNHNY and SVGAGI (reference sequence). V shed 2 bases and J shed 8 bases, with 13 bases lying between them. The CDR3 sequence is CASSYANRVDEQFF. DNA for the CDR3: TGTGCCAGCAGTTACGCCAACCGGGTTGATGAGCAGTTCTTC.

CDR3 bases: TGTGCCAGCAGCGTTAGAAATCAGCCCCAGCATTTT. Residues: CASSVRNQPQHF. This chain connects TRBV5-8 to TRBJ1-5; D is undetermined. The CDR3 is 12 amino acids. Trimming left V 4 bases short and J 4 bases short, with 6 bases between. Germline loops: CDR1 SGHTS, CDR2 YDEGEE.

This chain joins TRBV29-1 and TRBJ2-3, with TRBD1 identical over 7 bases. V shed 1 base, J shed 0 bases, and the junction held 10 bases outside the gene matches. Per germline, CDR1 SQVTM and CDR2 ANQGSEA. The CDR3 has 17 residues. In DNA form, the CDR3 reads TGCAGCGTTGAAGGAGGGAAAACCAGGGGGAGCACAGATACGCAGTATTTT. This encodes CSVEGGKTRGSTDTQYF.

A remark on this clone: One end of the junction varies from germline; a read error may be responsible. This chain links TRBV7-7 with TRBJ2-5; perhaps TRBD2 as D (5 bases). This CDR3 is 14 amino acids long. Per the germline V gene, CDR1 is SSHAT and CDR2 is FNYEAQ (reference sequence). CDR3 in amino acids: CASSLDASHETQYF. The DNA of the CDR3 is TGTGCTAGCAGCTTAGATGCTAGCCATGAGACCCAGTACTTC.

V usage is TRBV2 and J usage is TRBJ2-1; tentative D call: TRBD1 (6 bases). CDR3 length: 16 residues. Trimming cost V 6 bases and J 2 bases, with 17 bases left between them. Germline V CDR1 and CDR2: SNHLY, FYNNEI. The CDR3 loop reads CASSSNRVTAYNEQFF. CDR3 DNA sequence: TGTGCCAGCAGCTCCAACAGGGTCACCGCCTACAATGAGCAGTTCTTC. Full variable domain (outside the CDR3, taken from reference TRBV2 and TRBJ2-1): EPEVTQTPSHQVTQMGQEVILRCVPISNHLYFYWYRQILGQKVEFLVSFYNNEISEKSEIFDDQFSVERPDGSNFTLKIRSTKLEDSAMYFCASSSNRVTAYNEQFFGPGTRLTVL.

DNA for the CDR3: TGTGCCAGCAGCGTACAGGGGGTTAAAAGCACTGAAGCTTTCTTT. Translation gives CASSVQGVKSTEAFF. The chain joins TRBV5-8 to TRBJ1-1; the match to TRBD1 covers 8 bases. This CDR3 comprises 15 residues. With 4 bases clipped from V and 4 bases from J, the junction kept 9 bases outside the gene matches. CDR1 and CDR2 (germline): SGHTS, YDEGEE.

This chain links TRBV4-2 with TRBJ2-2; no clear D gene. The CDR3 has 16 amino acids. CDR1 and CDR2 (germline): LGHNA, YNFKEQ. Trimming left V 1 base short and J 4 bases short, with 13 bases between. The CDR3 sequence is CASSQGSGLPTGELFF. The CDR3 region has the DNA TGTGCCAGCAGCCAAGGGAGTGGCCTCCCCACCGGGGAGCTGTTTTTT.

The chain has TRBV18 and TRBJ2-6; no clear D. Between the trimmed V and J ends, which lost 6 bases and 0 bases, there was a span of 9 bases. The CDR3 spans 15 residues. From germline, CDR1 is KGHSH and CDR2 LQKENI. CDR3 region: CASSLVASGANVLTF. DNA for the CDR3: TGTGCCAGCTCCCTCGTAGCCTCTGGGGCCAACGTCCTGACTTTC.

This clone has a single count. The J gene is TRBJ1-5, the V gene TRBV7-8; the D gene is possibly TRBD1 (5 bases). CDR3 length equals 14 residues. Per germline, CDR1 SGHVS and CDR2 FQNEAQ. The germline V and J ends were trimmed by 6 bases and 2 bases, with 11 bases remaining between them. CDR3 residues: CASSLSGGNQPQHF. CDR3 in DNA: TGTGCCAGCAGTCTCTCGGGGGGCAATCAGCCCCAGCATTTT.

The rearrangement links TRBV9 to TRBJ2-5, with a possible D match to TRBD2 (7 bases). This CDR3 is built from 14 residues. V lost 1 base and J lost 5, with 12 bases in between. Germline values: CDR1 SGDLS, CDR2 YYNGEE. CDR3 nucleotide sequence: TGTGCCAGCAGCGTAAAGGGGGGGCGGGAGACCCAGTACTTC. This translates into CASSVKGGRETQYF.

CDR3 in DNA: TGCAGCGTTGAAGATCGGGACAGTACCTATGGCTACACCTTC. The encoded protein is CSVEDRDSTYGYTF. The chain has TRBV29-1 and TRBJ1-2, with TRBD1 matching over 7 bases. Trimming took 0 bases from V and 4 from J; bases not matched to a gene: 5. CDR1 and CDR2 (germline): SQVTM, ANQGSEA. The CDR3 is 14 amino acids.

The CDR3 reads CASSLGPGLSTDTQYF. The CDR3 DNA is TGTGCCAGCAGCTTAGGACCGGGACTCAGCACAGATACGCAGTATTTT. The chain is built from TRBV11-2 and TRBJ2-3; D might be TRBD2 (6 bases). From germline, CDR1 is SGHAT and CDR2 FQNNGV. CDR3 size: 16 residues. V was pared by 1 base and J by 0 bases, with 11 bases between.

The V call is TRBV15, the J call TRBJ1-2; 7 nucleotides align to TRBD1. The trim removed 1 base at V and 4 bases at J, leaving 6 bases unmatched. The CDR3 is 15 residues long. CDR1 and CDR2 from the germline V gene are LNHNV and YYDKDF (reference sequence). DNA of the CDR3: TGTGCCACCAGCAGAGGCGGACAGGTTAGCTATGGCTACACCTTC. This encodes CATSRGGQVSYGYTF.

The chain recombines TRBV6-6 with TRBJ1-2, with 9 bases that match TRBD1. Germline loops: CDR1 MNHNY, CDR2 SVGAGI (reference sequence). The V and J ends lost 0 bases and 7 bases, in that order; junction bases with no gene match: 6. CDR3 size: 15 residues. The CDR3 reads CASSYSQGALVGYTF. For the CDR3, the DNA is TGTGCCAGCAGTTACTCACAGGGGGCGCTTGTTGGCTACACCTTC.

This clone was recorded once. The chain uses TRBV11-3 and TRBJ2-5; no reliable D call. The CDR3 is made up of 13 amino acids. The V end lost 5 bases, the J end lost 4 bases, and 11 bases lay between the germline ends. Germline CDR1 reads SGHNT; CDR2 reads YENEEA. CDR3 sequence (DNA): TGTGCCAGCAGCCCCCAAGCAGGAGAGACCCAGTACTTC. Translated, it gives CASSPQAGETQYF.

This clone was observed once. The genes are TRBV19 and TRBJ1-5; tentatively, D is TRBD1 (6 bases). Looked up from germline, CDR1 is LNHDA and CDR2 is SQIVND (reference sequence). There are 13 residues in the CDR3. Trimming left V 8 bases short and J 3 bases short, with 11 bases between. CDR3 nucleotides: TGTGCCAGTGCCACAGGGCCCAATCAGCCCCAGCATTTT. It codes for CASATGPNQPQHF.

This chain uses TRBV11-3 with TRBJ2-7; D is undetermined. This CDR3 spans 14 amino acids. Germline V lookup: CDR1 SGHNT, CDR2 YENEEA. Trimming cost V 7 bases and J 3 bases, with 16 bases left between them. The CDR3 coding sequence is TGTGCCAGCACCTTCCCTCAGGCGAACTACGAGCAGTACTTC. It translates to CASTFPQANYEQYF.

A note on this clone: Distinct nucleotide sequences in the sample also encode this CDR3. The chain has TRBV7-2 and TRBJ2-5; D possibly corresponds to TRBD1 (6 bases). Trimming removed 6 bases at V and 1 base at J, with 9 bases between. The CDR3 is made up of 13 amino acids. Germline CDR1 and CDR2: SGHTA and FQGNSA. The CDR3 here is CASSSDSQETQYF. The CDR3 DNA sequence: TGTGCCAGCAGTTCGGACAGCCAAGAGACCCAGTACTTC.

The chain employs TRBV28 and TRBJ1-4, with TRBD1 matching over 10 bases. V lost 8 bases and J lost 5; bases outside the gene matches: 2. Germline V gene data show CDR1 as MDHEN and CDR2 as SYDVKM. The CDR3 loop spans 13 amino acids. The CDR3 loop reads CASQGQGNEKLFF. In DNA, the CDR3 is TGTGCCAGCCAGGGACAGGGGAATGAAAAACTGTTTTTT.